This entry lists 17 T cell receptor beta chains sequenced from one sample in a study of blood T cell repertoires in COVID-19 (dated by TCRdb to 2020 to 2021). Libraries were made using the immunoSEQ multiplex PCR assay. In TCRdb, the immuneACCESS table is reduced to in-frame sequences with V and J assigned. These tables do not hold every clone; where another copy was compared, an unresolved V gene accounts for under half, and the others remain unexplained. The sample profile shows 130,000 to 150,000 clones; about 80% of them were found once. Clones ranked in the top ten supply about 5% of the sample. The sequencing sample was made of peripheral blood. The receptors here all came from a human donor in a cohort sampled during active COVID-19.

This clone turned up a few times. The rearrangement uses TRBV3-1 (or the pseudogene TRBV3-2) and TRBJ2-1; 8 nucleotides line up with TRBD2. V lost 4 bases to trimming and J lost 3 bases; unmatched junction nucleotides: 8. Germline lookup yields CDR1 LGHDT and CDR2 YNNKEL (reference sequence). The CDR3 is made up of 16 amino acids. The CDR3 sequence is CASSPQRELLYNEQFF. The DNA of the CDR3 is TGTGCCAGCAGCCCCCAGCGGGAGCTACTCTACAATGAGCAGTTCTTC.

The V gene is TRBV7-2, the J gene TRBJ2-5; D might be TRBD2 (7 bases). The CDR3 is 13 residues long. Germline V gene data show CDR1 as SGHTA and CDR2 as FQGNSA. Trimming removed 7 bases from V and 5 bases from J, with 14 bases in between. CDR3 protein: CASTRGAGETQYF. CDR3 DNA sequence: TGTGCCAGCACCCGGGGGGCTGGGGAGACCCAGTACTTC.

This clone was picked up one time. This chain links TRBV7-6 with TRBJ2-1; maybe TRBD1 (7 bases). CDR3 length equals 15 residues. Germline CDR1 reads SGHVS; CDR2 reads FNYEAQ. The V end lost 3 bases, the J end lost 2 bases, and 11 bases lay between the germline ends. This chain's CDR3 is CASSFQGGTYNEQFF. The CDR3 bases are TGTGCCAGCAGCTTCCAGGGGGGAACCTACAATGAGCAGTTCTTC.

The J gene is TRBJ2-7, the V gene TRBV6-5; tentatively, D is TRBD2 (6 bases). CDR3 length: 15 residues. V was trimmed by 6 bases and J by 6 bases, leaving 21 bases between them. CDR1 is MNHEY, CDR2 SVGAGI, per germline. This chain's CDR3 is CASSQGRRERREQYF. CDR3 coding DNA: TGTGCCAGCAGCCAGGGACGGAGGGAGCGGCGCGAGCAGTACTTC.

The CDR3 reads CASSPRTSNTGELFF. In DNA, the CDR3 is TGTGCCAGTAGCCCTAGGACTAGTAACACCGGGGAGCTGTTTTTT. The genes are TRBV19 and TRBJ2-2; 7 bases are shared with TRBD2. The ends lost 6 bases at V and 2 bases at J; junction bases unmatched: 6. This CDR3 region has 15 residues. Germline assignment: CDR1 LNHDA and CDR2 SQIVND (reference sequence).

This clone was detected only once. The CDR3, as DNA: TGTGCCAGCAGCCCGGGGGGGTGGAATGAGCAGTTCTTC. Its protein is CASSPGGWNEQFF. The J gene is TRBJ2-1, the V gene TRBV3-1 (or the pseudogene TRBV3-2); 8 positions match TRBD2. Germline CDR1 LGHDT, CDR2 YNNKEL (reference sequence). The ends lost 4 bases at V and 7 bases at J; junction bases unmatched: 3. The CDR3 runs 13 residues.

The chain joins TRBV5-1 to TRBJ2-1; 8 nucleotides line up with TRBD2. The CDR3 is made up of 16 amino acids. V was pared by 2 bases and J by 2 bases, with 6 bases of the junction left unmatched. Germline lookup yields CDR1 SGHRS and CDR2 YFSETQ. Written as DNA, the CDR3 is TGCGCCAGCAGCTTTGGTACTAGCGGCCCCTACAATGAGCAGTTCTTC. Its translation: CASSFGTSGPYNEQFF. Full variable domain (outside the CDR3, taken from reference TRBV5-1 and TRBJ2-1): KAGVTQTPRYLIKTRGQQVTLSCSPISGHRSVSWYQQTPGQGLQFLFEYFSETQRNKGNFPGRFSGRQFSNSRSEMNVSTLELGDSALYLCASSFGTSGPYNEQFFGPGTRLTVL.

The rearrangement links TRBV4-1 to TRBJ1-2; D perhaps matches TRBD1 (5 bases). The CDR3 has 13 residues. Germline CDR1 reads MGHRA; CDR2 reads YSYEKL. The V end was cut by 0 bases, the J end by 5 bases, with 7 bases between. For the CDR3, the DNA is TGCGCCAGCAGCCAAGAAGGGGATTATGGCTACACCTTC. Translated: CASSQEGDYGYTF.

The genes are TRBV9 and TRBJ2-2, with 7 bases lining up with TRBD1. CDR3 size: 15 residues. Germline lookup yields CDR1 SGDLS and CDR2 YYNGEE. J lost 3 bases, V lost 2 bases, and 4 bases had no gene match. This CDR3 is CASSVRQGDTGELFF. The CDR3 DNA is TGTGCCAGCAGCGTGCGGCAGGGGGACACCGGGGAGCTGTTTTTT.

The V and J genes are TRBV19 and TRBJ2-5, with 12 bases that match TRBD2. Germline loops: CDR1 LNHDA, CDR2 SQIVND (reference sequence). V was pared by 1 base and J by 2 bases, with 5 bases of the junction left unmatched. The length of the CDR3 is 17 residues. The CDR3 sequence: CASSIGLAGVLQETQYF. As DNA, the CDR3 is TGTGCCAGTAGTATAGGACTAGCGGGAGTACTACAAGAGACCCAGTACTTC.

The chain recombines TRBV6-5 with TRBJ1-1; D not resolved. CDR1 and CDR2 from the germline V gene are MNHEY and SVGAGI. The length of the CDR3 is 10 residues. The germline V and J ends were trimmed by 11 bases and 3 bases, with 7 bases remaining between them. CDR3 sequence (DNA): TGTGCCGCGGGTTACACTGAAGCTTTCTTT. Translated: CAAGYTEAFF.

J is TRBJ1-1 and V is TRBV27; D not certain. The CDR3 length is 14 residues. V lost 6 bases to trimming and J lost 0 bases, with 11 bases between them. Germline V CDR1 and CDR2: MNHEY, SMNVEV (reference sequence). The CDR3 spells CASSPQYMNTEAFF. CDR3 coding DNA: TGTGCCAGCAGCCCCCAATACATGAACACTGAAGCTTTCTTT.

This chain uses TRBV6-5 with TRBJ2-7; 11 nucleotides agree with TRBD1. The germline CDR1 and CDR2 sequences are MNHEY and SVGAGI. The CDR3 contains 14 residues. V lost 6 bases and J lost 4; bases outside the gene matches: 5. The CDR3: CASSGQGAGYEQYV. The CDR3 DNA follows: TGTGCCAGCAGCGGACAGGGGGCAGGTTACGAGCAGTACGTC.

This clone came up once. The chain is built from TRBV7-8 and TRBJ1-6; a possible D gene is TRBD1 (5 bases). Germline V gene data show CDR1 as SGHVS and CDR2 as FQNEAQ. There are 13 residues in the CDR3. The V end lost 5 bases, the J end lost 9 bases, and 11 bases lay between the germline ends. CDR3 nucleotides: TGTGCCAGCAGCCCGCCCCAGGGTTCACCCCTCCACTTT. It translates to CASSPPQGSPLHF.

This clone came up once. This chain connects TRBV3-1 (or the pseudogene TRBV3-2) to TRBJ1-1, with 10 bases aligning to TRBD1. The V gene's germline CDR1 is LGHDT and CDR2 YNNKEL (reference sequence). The trim removed 0 bases at V and 0 bases at J, leaving 10 bases unmatched. This CDR3 region has 19 residues. The CDR3 sequence: CASSQDSPTGGELNTEAFF. DNA for the CDR3: TGTGCCAGCAGCCAAGATAGCCCGACAGGGGGCGAGTTGAACACTGAAGCTTTCTTT.

The chain carries TRBV28 and TRBJ2-3; 9 bases match TRBD2. V was pared by 5 bases and J by 8 bases, with 17 bases of the junction left unmatched. The CDR3 totals 17 residues. CDR1 MDHEN and CDR2 SYDVKM come from the germline V gene. In DNA, the CDR3 is TGTGCCAGCAGTGGGGTTGGCGGGGGGGCTTTCCGGGGTACGCAGTATTTT. This encodes CASSGVGGGAFRGTQYF.

The sample holds one count of this clone. The chain is built from TRBV9 and TRBJ2-5; tentative D call: TRBD2 (7 bases). Looked up from germline, CDR1 is SGDLS and CDR2 is YYNGEE. V shed 6 bases and J shed 1 base, with 16 bases lying between them. The CDR3 has 15 residues. The CDR3 is CASTTGGSPQETQYF. The CDR3 nucleotides are TGTGCCAGCACCACGGGGGGCAGCCCCCAAGAGACCCAGTACTTC.